This is a list of T cell receptor beta chains from one sample in a study of long-term antiretroviral therapy in people with HIV. TCRdb's table, derived via immunoSEQ multiplex PCR, lists solely in-frame clones and lacks some. The table has tens of thousands of clones, about 93% seen once. The sample consisted of unsorted PBMCs, taken approximately 6.3 years after starting antiretroviral therapy. All receptors derive from a woman aged 35 to 49 with HIV. CDR3s include the opening cysteine and the closing phenylalanine or tryptophan.

j_call | v_call | cdr3_aa
TRBJ2-5 | TRBV5-1 | CASSQGQEGTQYF
TRBJ2-2 | TRBV4-2 | CASSQDWDREAGELFF
TRBJ1-3 | TRBV5-1 | CASSLAQGGTGNTIYF
TRBJ2-2 | TRBV6-5 | CASRKDRRNTGELFF
TRBJ1-1 | TRBV5-1 | CASSLQGASDTEAFF
TRBJ2-5 | TRBV10-3 | CAISGLAGVNQETQYF
TRBJ2-3 | TRBV7-2 | CASSLEDYLPYF
TRBJ1-1 | TRBV5-8 | CASSLDRGRTEAFF
TRBJ2-7 | TRBV4-1 | CASSQGLGQGAYEQYF
TRBJ1-2 | TRBV7-8 | CASSQGRVGYGYTF
TRBJ1-1 | TRBV5-6 | CASSLLGRVIFF
TRBJ1-4 | TRBV10-3 | CAISATGGDEKLFF
TRBJ2-1 | TRBV6-1 | CASSGASGGMNEQFF
TRBJ1-1 | TRBV5-1 | CASSGGQGKNTEAFF
TRBJ2-2 | TRBV19 | CASSPLFTGELFF
TRBJ1-1 | TRBV25-1 | CASSGDSAGTEAFF
TRBJ2-3 | TRBV10-3 | CASSWKGLAADTQYF
TRBJ2-7 | TRBV5-1 | CASSSQAYEQYF
TRBJ2-1 | TRBV10-3 | CAISESASGGASYNEQFF
TRBJ2-5 | TRBV5-1 | CASSLSTSQIQETQYF
TRBJ1-2 | TRBV25-1 | CASSLAGAGGYTF
TRBJ1-1 | TRBV4-2 | CASSQFAGGNTEAFF
TRBJ1-4 | TRBV5-6 | CASSLGQGAGNEKLFF
TRBJ2-3 | TRBV7-2 | CASSLFIAQGTDTQYF
TRBJ1-6 | TRBV29-1 | CSVEDPTDIGEESPLHF